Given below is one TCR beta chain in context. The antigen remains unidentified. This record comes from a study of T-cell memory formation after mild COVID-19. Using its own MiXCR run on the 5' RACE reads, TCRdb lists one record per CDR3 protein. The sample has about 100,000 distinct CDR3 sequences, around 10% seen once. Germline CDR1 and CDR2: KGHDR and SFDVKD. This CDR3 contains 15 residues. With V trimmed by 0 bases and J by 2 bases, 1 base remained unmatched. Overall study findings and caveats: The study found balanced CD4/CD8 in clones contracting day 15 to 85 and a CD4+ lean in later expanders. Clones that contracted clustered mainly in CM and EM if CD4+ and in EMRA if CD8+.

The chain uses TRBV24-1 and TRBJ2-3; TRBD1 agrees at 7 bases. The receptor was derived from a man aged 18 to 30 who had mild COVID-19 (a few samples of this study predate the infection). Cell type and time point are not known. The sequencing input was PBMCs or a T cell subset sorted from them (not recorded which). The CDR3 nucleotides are TGTGCCACCAGTGATTTGGGACAGGACACAGATACGCAGTATTTT. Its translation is CATSDLGQDTDTQYF.